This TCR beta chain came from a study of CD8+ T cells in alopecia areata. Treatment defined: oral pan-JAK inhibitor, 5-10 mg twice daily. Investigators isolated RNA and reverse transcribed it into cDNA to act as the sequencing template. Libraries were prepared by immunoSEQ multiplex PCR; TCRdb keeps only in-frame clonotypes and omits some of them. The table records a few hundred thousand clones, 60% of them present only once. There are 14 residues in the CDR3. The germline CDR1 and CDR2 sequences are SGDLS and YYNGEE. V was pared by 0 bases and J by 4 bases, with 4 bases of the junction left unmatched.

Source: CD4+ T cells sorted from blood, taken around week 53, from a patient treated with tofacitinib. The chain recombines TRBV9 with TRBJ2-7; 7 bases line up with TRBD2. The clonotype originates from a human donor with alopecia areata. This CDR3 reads CASSVDERDYEQYF. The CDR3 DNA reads TGTGCCAGCAGCGTAGATGAGCGGGATTACGAGCAGTACTTC.